This T cell receptor (beta chain) was sequenced during a study of shared clonotypes between healthy human individuals (dated by TCRdb to 2020 to 2021). Concerning the study at large: The cohort included three men and a couple of women between 18 and 49 years of age. For each donor, CD4 naive and CD4 memory were each given three plates, CD8 naive was given two plates, and CD8 memory was given one plate. To estimate repertoire size and how much clonotypes are shared between individuals, the study performed deep sequencing of blood TCR repertoires from a few healthy adults. Different laboratories and diverse techniques were used to prepare libraries and sequence TCR repertoires, to increase sequencing depth and limit assay-specific biases. Per donor, leukapheresis produced somewhere between about 0.85 and 8.9 billion PBMCs.

Using the deep immunoSEQ assay, multiplex PCR amplified TCR CDR3 regions from genomic DNA. Extracted genomic DNA from each cell subset was spread evenly across all wells of several immunoSEQ 96-well plates, with each plate serving as a replicate. For sorted subsets, 200 to 250 ng of genomic DNA, equivalent to about 30,000 T cell genomes, went into each replicate PCR. The purified libraries were quantified using a Qubit 3.0 fluorometer, sized with a Bioanalyzer 2100, and then quantified again using the KAPA Library Quantification kit. A separate single-read 150-cycle Illumina NextSeq 550 flow cell was used to sequence each immunoSEQ 96-well plate. The authors' analysis ran thus. The immunoSEQ output contained only junctional sequences without quality scores, so filtering could not match that applied to full-length reads. Sequences were annotated with PyIR, a Python wrapper for IgBLAST v1.9, and V/J genes and CDR3 were assigned using IMGT germline references. Reads were removed for weak V/J assignments (E-value above 1e-6), missing CDR3, stop codons, out-of-frame junctions, or ambiguous translated residues. A V3J clonotype was defined by an identical inferred V gene, J gene, and CDR3 amino acid sequence. To compute the percentage overlap between repertoires, the number of shared unique clonotypes was divided by the size of the smaller repertoire. Repertoire richness was assessed with RTK rarefaction, the Chao1 estimator, and Recon v2.1 estimates of unobserved clonotypes. Generation probabilities for all TCRbeta clonotypes obtained by the gDNA method from several donors were computed using OLGA. The clones in this table, taken by TCRdb from immuneACCESS, are in-frame only. Not every clone is retained; where verified, under half of the shortfall comes from an unresolved V gene, and the cause of the rest is unknown. The DNA was the basis for D and trimming; V, J and clone size are from that table. The sample records around 720,000 clones, around three quarters of which are singletons. Around 1.7% of the sample goes to the ten largest clones.

Donors were healthy HIV-negative adults with no recently reported acute infections or vaccinations. Every donor was a Caucasian adult living in Nashville, Tennessee, USA. CD4+ T cells were enriched by magnetic negative selection; naive cells were then positively selected on CD45RA, and the negative fraction formed the memory subset. Blood was obtained by leukapheresis, after which PBMCs were separated by Ficoll-Histopaque density gradient centrifugation and cryopreserved in liquid nitrogen vapor phase. Analytical flow cytometry was used to check the purity and quantity of each magnetically sorted T cell population. Genomic DNA was isolated from each sorted fraction and quantified by UV absorbance on a Nanodrop 2000c. There are 16 amino acids in the CDR3, from cysteine to phenylalanine inclusive. This entry keeps only the CDR3 DNA: 48 bases, framed from base 1. The germline V and J ends show losses of 5 bases and 1 base respectively, and no gene match explains 5 bases of the junction. The germline V gene encodes CDR1 SGHVS and CDR2 FQNEAQ.

Notes on this clone: What antigen it recognizes has not been identified. There are no base qualities to consult, and no much larger clone falls within one base.

Paper-wide results and their limitations: Pairwise subsampling indicated that sequencing depth was expected to affect the degree of clonotype sharing among donors. Sampling was limited to blood, and TCR repertoires in tissue likely differ from TCR repertoires in blood. Sharing across several donors was observed for around 5% of naive CD4, around 3.5% of naive CD8, over 2% of memory CD4, and about 0.4% of memory CD8 clonotypes. Rarefaction of sorted-subset datasets indicated incomplete sequencing despite the large sequencing depth. Clonotypes shared by all four sorted-subset donors showed higher generation probabilities than non-shared clonotypes. Larger estimated clonotype richness was generally found for naive subsets than for memory subsets. The genetic and exposure-history diversity represented was limited by the small number of donors.

The specimen sequenced was memory CD4+ T cells sorted from blood. The cell subset or site label, read with the paper, signifies: CD45RA-negative fraction. The rearranged chain carries TRBV7-8 and TRBJ1-2; 12 bases in the junction line up with TRBD1. This TCR came from a woman in her 30s in good health. The CDR3 region: CASSEGQGAGNYGYTF. The DNA sequence follows: TGTGCCAGCAGCGAGGGACAGGGGGCTGGTAACTATGGCTACACCTTC.